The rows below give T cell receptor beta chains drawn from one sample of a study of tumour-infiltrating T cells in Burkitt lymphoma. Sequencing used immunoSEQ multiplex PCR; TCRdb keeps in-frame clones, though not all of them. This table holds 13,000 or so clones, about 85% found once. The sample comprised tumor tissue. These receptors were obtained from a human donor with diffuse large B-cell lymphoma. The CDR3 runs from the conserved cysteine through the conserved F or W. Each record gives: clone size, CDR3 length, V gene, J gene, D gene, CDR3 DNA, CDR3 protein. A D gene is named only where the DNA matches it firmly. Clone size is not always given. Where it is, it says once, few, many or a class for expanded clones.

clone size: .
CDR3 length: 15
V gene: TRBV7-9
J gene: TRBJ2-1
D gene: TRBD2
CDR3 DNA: TGTGCCAGCAGCTTAGAAGTGGGACTAGGGAATGAGCAGTTCTTC
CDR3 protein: CASSLEVGLGNEQFF

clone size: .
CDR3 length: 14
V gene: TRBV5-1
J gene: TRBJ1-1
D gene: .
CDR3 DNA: TGCGCCAGCAGCTCACTAGGGGGAGACACTGAAGCTTTCTTT
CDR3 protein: CASSSLGGDTEAFF

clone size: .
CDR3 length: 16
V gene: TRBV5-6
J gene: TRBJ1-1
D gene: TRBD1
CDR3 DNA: TGTGCCAGCAGCTTGGCCCAGTGGGACAGGGACACTGAAGCTTTCTTT
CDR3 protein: CASSLAQWDRDTEAFF

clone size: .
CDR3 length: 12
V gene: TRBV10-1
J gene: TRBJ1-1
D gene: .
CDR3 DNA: TGCGCCAGCAGCGATCTGAACACTGAAGCTTTCTTT
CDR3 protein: CASSDLNTEAFF

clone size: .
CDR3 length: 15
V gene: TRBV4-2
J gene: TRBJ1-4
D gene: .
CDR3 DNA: TGTGCCAGCAGCCAGCAGGAGTCCTCGGGAGAAAAACTGTTTTTT
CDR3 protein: CASSQQESSGEKLFF

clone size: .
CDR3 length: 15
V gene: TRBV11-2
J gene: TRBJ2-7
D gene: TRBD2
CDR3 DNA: TGTGCCAGCAGCTCGACTAGCGGGGGGGACTACGAGCAGTACTTC
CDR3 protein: CASSSTSGGDYEQYF

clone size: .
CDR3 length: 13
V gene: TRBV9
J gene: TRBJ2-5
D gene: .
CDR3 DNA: TGTGCCAGCAGCGTAGCTATGGTCGAGACCCAGTACTTC
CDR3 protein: CASSVAMVETQYF

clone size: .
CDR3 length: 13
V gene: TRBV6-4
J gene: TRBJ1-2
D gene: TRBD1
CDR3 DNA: TGTGCCAGCAGCCCAGGGGGGCAGAATGGCTACACCTTC
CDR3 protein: CASSPGGQNGYTF

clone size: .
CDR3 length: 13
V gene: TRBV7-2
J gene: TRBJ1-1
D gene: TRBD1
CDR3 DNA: TGTGCCAGCAGCTTAGGATCAGGGGGAACAGCTTTCTTT
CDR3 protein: CASSLGSGGTAFF

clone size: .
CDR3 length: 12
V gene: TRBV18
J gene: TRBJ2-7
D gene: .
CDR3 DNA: TGTGCCAGCTCACCGCGACCGTCCGAGCAGTACTTC
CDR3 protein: CASSPRPSEQYF

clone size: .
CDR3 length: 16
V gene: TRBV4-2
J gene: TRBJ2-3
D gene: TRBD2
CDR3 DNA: TGTGCCAGCAGCCAAGAGAAAGCGGGGGGTCCAGATACGCAGTATTTT
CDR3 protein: CASSQEKAGGPDTQYF

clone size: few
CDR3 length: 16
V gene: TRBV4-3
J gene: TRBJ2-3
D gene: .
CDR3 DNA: TGCGCCAGCAGCTCAGGGACTTTTGCTAGCACAGATACGCAGTATTTT
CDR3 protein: CASSSGTFASTDTQYF

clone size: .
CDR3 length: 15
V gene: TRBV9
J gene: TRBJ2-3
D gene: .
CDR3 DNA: TGTGCCAGCAGCGTAGATCCCTTTTCGGCAGATACGCAGTATTTT
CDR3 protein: CASSVDPFSADTQYF

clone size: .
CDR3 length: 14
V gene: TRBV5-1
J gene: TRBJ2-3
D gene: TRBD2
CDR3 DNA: TGCGCCAGCAGCCCCGGGACTAACACAGATACGCAGTATTTT
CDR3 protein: CASSPGTNTDTQYF

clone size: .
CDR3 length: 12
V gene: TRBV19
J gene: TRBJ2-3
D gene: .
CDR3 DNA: TGTGCCAGTAGTATTCCCCCAGATACGCAGTATTTT
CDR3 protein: CASSIPPDTQYF

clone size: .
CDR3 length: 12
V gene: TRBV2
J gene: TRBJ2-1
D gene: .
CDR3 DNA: TGTGCCACCTTCGGGGGATACAATGAGCAGTTCTTC
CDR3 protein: CATFGGYNEQFF

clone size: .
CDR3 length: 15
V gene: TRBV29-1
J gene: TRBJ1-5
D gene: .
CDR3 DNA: TGCAGCGTTGGGCAAGGGGTCGCGAGCAATCAGCCCCAGCATTTT
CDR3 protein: CSVGQGVASNQPQHF

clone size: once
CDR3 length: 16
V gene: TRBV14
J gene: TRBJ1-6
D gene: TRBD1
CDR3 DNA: TGTGCCAGCAGCGAACCCGGGACAGGATATAATTCACCCCTCCACTTT
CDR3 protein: CASSEPGTGYNSPLHF

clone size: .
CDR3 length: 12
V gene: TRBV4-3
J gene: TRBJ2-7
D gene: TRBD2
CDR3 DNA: TGCGCCAGCAGCCACTTGGGGGGGGAGCAGTACTTC
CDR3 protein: CASSHLGGEQYF

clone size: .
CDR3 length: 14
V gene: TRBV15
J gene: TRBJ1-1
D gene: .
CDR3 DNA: TGTGCCACCAGGGCTTTTTCAGGGAACACTGAAGCTTTCTTT
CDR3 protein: CATRAFSGNTEAFF

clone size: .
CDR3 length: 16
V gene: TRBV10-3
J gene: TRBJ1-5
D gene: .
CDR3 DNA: TGTGCCATCAGTGAAGGAAAAAAGAATAGCAATCAGCCCCAGCATTTT
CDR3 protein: CAISEGKKNSNQPQHF

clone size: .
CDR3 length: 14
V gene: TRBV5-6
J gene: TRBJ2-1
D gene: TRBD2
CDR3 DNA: TGTGCCAGCAGCTTTTTGAGCGGGAGCGATGAGCAGTTCTTC
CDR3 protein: CASSFLSGSDEQFF

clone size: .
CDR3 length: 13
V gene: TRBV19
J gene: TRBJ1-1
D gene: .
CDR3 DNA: TGTGCCAGTAGTATTAATCTAGTGTCTGAAGCTTTCTTT
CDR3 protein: CASSINLVSEAFF

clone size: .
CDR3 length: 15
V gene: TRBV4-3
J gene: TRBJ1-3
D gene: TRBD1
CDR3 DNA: TGCGCCAGCAGCCTGCGACAGGGGGCTGGAAACACCATATATTTT
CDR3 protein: CASSLRQGAGNTIYF

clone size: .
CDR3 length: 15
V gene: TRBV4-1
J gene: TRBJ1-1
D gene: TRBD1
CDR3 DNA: TGCGCCAGCAGCGACACAGGGGGCCTTTTCACTGAAGCTTTCTTT
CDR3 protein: CASSDTGGLFTEAFF

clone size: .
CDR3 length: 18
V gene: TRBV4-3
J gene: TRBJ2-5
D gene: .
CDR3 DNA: TGCGCCAGCAGCCAGGGTCGCTGGGATAGCGGAAGACAAGAGACCCAGTACTTC
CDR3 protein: CASSQGRWDSGRQETQYF